This is a list of T cell receptor beta chains from one sample in a study of T cells in Graves' hyperthyroidism and ophthalmopathy. TCRdb fed the multiplex PCR reads into MiXCR, producing one record per CDR3 protein. There are about 400,000 distinct CDR3 sequences in the sample; more than 12% occur only once, and about 31% lies in the top ten. Sequences were obtained from blood. The receptor set was obtained from a woman aged 25 to 45 with Graves' hyperthyroidism. Both conserved end residues are part of each CDR3. The order of the fields is J gene, V gene, CDR3 protein.

TRBJ1-1	TRBV28	CASSGGTVNTEAFF
TRBJ1-1	TRBV19	CASSIDQYRANTEAFF
TRBJ2-3	TRBV2	CASSEAWQGERNTQYF
TRBJ2-1	TRBV3-1	CASSQGTGGWNEQFF
TRBJ2-5	TRBV6-1	CASIPSIAGETQYF
TRBJ2-7	TRBV3-1	CASSPGAGTGYEQYF
TRBJ1-5	TRBV3-1	CASSGGTYSNQPQHF
TRBJ1-6	TRBV30	CAWAGTDVPLHF
TRBJ2-7	TRBV7-9	CASSPSDRGTYEQYF
TRBJ2-7	TRBV7-9	CASSIGESYEQYF
TRBJ1-2	TRBV6-1	CASSPRGLDGYTF
TRBJ2-1	TRBV29-1	CSVVGTNSYNEQFF
TRBJ1-6	TRBV7-2	CASSSAGPIPNSPLHF
TRBJ1-5	TRBV6-6	CASSYRQGSQPQHF
TRBJ2-1	TRBV4-2	CASSQGPRKASYNEQFF
TRBJ1-5	TRBV18	CASSPPQGAGNQPQHF
TRBJ1-3	TRBV5-4	CASSSTGLGVSGNTIYF
TRBJ2-7	TRBV6-1	CASSESISSEQYF
TRBJ2-1	TRBV2	CASRTESSYNEQFF
TRBJ2-7	TRBV7-8	CASSSTEGATPHSYEQYF
TRBJ2-2	TRBV11-2	CASSSWTSRMNTGELFF
TRBJ1-1	TRBV18	CASSPWQLNTEAFF